This T cell receptor beta chain stems from a study of T cell repertoires in cytomegalovirus infection. Overall study: An indication of both CMV infection and matching HLA type came from public TCR beta signatures. Study-wide findings and caveats: HLA-C-restricted CMV-specific TCR beta clonotypes prevailed in the ex vivo response.

TCRdb fed the reads into MiXCR, producing one record per CDR3 protein. The sample has 200,000 or so distinct CDR3 sequences; 35% to 40% are singletons. This clonotype was counted ten times or more. Antigen: not known. The TCR comes from a human donor in good health (CMV status not recorded). Some clones in this sample may be carry-over from other donors' samples. Sequencing was performed on CD8+ T cells from cultured PBMCs, taken from culture after CMV antigen stimulation.

The CDR3 sequence: CASSQTSGRGEPKNIQYF. The DNA of the CDR3 is TGTGCCAGCAGCCAGACTAGCGGGAGAGGGGAGCCCAAAAACATTCAGTACTTC. The chain is built from TRBV7-2 and TRBJ2-4; 12 bases match TRBD2. Germline-derived CDR1 and CDR2 are SGHTA and FQGNSA. The CDR3 has 18 amino acids. J gave up 2 bases and V 5 bases, and 10 bases lay outside the gene matches.